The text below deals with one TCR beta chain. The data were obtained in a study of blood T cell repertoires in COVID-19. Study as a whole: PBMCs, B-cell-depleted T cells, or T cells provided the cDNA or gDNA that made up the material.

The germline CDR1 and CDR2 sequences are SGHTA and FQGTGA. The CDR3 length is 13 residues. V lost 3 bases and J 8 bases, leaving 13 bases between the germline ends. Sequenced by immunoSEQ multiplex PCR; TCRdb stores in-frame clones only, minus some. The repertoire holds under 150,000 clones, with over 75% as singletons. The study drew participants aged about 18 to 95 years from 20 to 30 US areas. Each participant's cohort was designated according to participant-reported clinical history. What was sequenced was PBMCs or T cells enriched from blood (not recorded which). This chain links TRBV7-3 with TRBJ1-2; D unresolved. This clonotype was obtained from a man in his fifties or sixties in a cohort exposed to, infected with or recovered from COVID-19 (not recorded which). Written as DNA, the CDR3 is TGTGCCAGCAGCTTTGGACCGGGAGAAGGCTACACCTTC. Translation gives CASSFGPGEGYTF. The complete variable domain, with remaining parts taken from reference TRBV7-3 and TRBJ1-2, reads GAGVSQTPSNKVTEKGKYVELRCDPISGHTALYWYRQSLGQGPEFLIYFQGTGAADDSGLPNDRFFAVRPEGSVSTLKIQRTERGDSAVYLCASSFGPGEGYTFGSGTRLTVV.